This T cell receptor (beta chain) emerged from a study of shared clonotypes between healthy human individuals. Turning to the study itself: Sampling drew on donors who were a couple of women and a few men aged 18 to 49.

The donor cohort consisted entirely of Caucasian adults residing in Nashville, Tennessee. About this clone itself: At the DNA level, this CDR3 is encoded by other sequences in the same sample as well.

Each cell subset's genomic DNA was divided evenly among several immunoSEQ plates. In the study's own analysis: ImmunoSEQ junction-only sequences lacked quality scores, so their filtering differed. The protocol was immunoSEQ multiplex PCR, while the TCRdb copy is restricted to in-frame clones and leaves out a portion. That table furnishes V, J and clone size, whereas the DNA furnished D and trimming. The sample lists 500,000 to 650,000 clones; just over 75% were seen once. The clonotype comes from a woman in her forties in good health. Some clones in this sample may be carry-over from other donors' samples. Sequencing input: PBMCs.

The CDR3 DNA reads as TGTGCCAGCAGCCCAGGCCAGACAACTAATGAAAAACTGTTTTTT. Protein product: CASSPGQTTNEKLFF. The chain is built from TRBV9 and TRBJ1-4, with no clear D. CDR3 length: 15 amino acids. With 4 bases removed from V and 0 bases from J, the gap between germline ends came to 10 bases. Germline loops: CDR1 SGDLS, CDR2 YYNGEE.